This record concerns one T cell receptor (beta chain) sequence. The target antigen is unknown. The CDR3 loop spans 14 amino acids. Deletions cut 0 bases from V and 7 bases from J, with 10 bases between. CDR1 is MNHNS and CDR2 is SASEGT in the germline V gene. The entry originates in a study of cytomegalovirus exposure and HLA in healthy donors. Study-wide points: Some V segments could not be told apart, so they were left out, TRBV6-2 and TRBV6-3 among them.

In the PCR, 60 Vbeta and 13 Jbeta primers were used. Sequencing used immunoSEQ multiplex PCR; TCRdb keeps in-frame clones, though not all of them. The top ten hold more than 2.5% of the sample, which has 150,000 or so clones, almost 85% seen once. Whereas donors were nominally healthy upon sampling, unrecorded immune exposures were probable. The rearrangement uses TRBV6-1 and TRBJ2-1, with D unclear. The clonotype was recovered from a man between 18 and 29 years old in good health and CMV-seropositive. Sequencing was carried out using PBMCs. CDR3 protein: CASSEAPGRNEQFF. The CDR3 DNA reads TGTGCCAGCAGTGAAGCCCCGGGTAGGAATGAGCAGTTCTTC.